This passage covers 32 T cell receptor beta chains from one sample sequenced in a study of control samples from healthy donors and cancer patients. Profiling relied on immunoSEQ multiplex PCR, and the TCRdb table lists in-frame clones only, not all of them. The repertoire consists of about 80,000 clones, with 91% occurring once and the leading ten covering under 20%. Sequencing was performed on blood. The receptors were gathered from a middle-aged man in good health.

This chain uses TRBV19 with TRBJ2-3, with 7 bases matching TRBD2. Germline loops: CDR1 LNHDA, CDR2 SQIVND (reference sequence). CDR3 length equals 15 residues. V was pared by 7 bases and J by 2 bases, with 9 bases of the junction left unmatched. This chain's CDR3 is CASNSRLAPTDTQYF. For the CDR3, the DNA is TGTGCCAGTAATTCCCGACTAGCTCCCACAGATACGCAGTATTTT.

The V and J genes are TRBV6-5 and TRBJ2-3; D is ambiguous. The CDR3 is 14 residues long. In germline, CDR1 is MNHEY, CDR2 SVGAGI. The V end was cut by 4 bases, the J end by 1 base, with 9 bases between. CDR3 loop: CASSFRPGTDTQYF. DNA of the CDR3: TGTGCCAGCAGTTTCCGGCCGGGCACAGATACGCAGTATTTT.

The J gene is TRBJ1-1, the V gene TRBV15; D possibly corresponds to TRBD1 (6 bases). The CDR3 is 12 residues long. Germline V CDR1 and CDR2: LNHNV, YYDKDF (reference sequence). The ends were cut back, 8 bases at V and 4 bases at J, with 11 bases in the middle. For the CDR3, the DNA is TGTGCCACCGCAGGGGATAGCACTGAAGCTTTCTTT. Translated: CATAGDSTEAFF.

In DNA, the CDR3 is TGCGCCAGCAGCTTGAGCAGATTGAACACTGAAGCTTTCTTT. This translates into CASSLSRLNTEAFF. The gene calls are TRBV5-1 and TRBJ1-1; D is ambiguous. V dropped 1 base and J dropped 0 bases, with 7 bases sitting between them. Germline loops: CDR1 SGHRS, CDR2 YFSETQ. CDR3 length: 14 amino acids.

This clone was seen once. This chain connects TRBV7-6 to TRBJ2-7; TRBD1 or TRBD2 may be the D gene (5 bases each). This CDR3 is 15 amino acids long. Trimming took 5 bases from V and 3 from J, leaving 17 bases between them. CDR1 is SGHVS, CDR2 FNYEAQ, per germline. The DNA for the CDR3 is TGTGCCAGCAGCCCCGGGACCGGCGACTTCTACGAGCAGTACTTC. This codes for CASSPGTGDFYEQYF.

J is TRBJ1-2 and V is TRBV12-3 or TRBV12-4, with 8 bases aligning to TRBD1. The ends lost 5 bases at V and 6 bases at J; junction bases unmatched: 5. The length of the CDR3 is 13 residues. The DNA of the CDR3 is TGTGCCAGCAGTATGACAGGGGCACATGGCTACACCTTC. This encodes CASSMTGAHGYTF.

The rearrangement uses TRBV19 and TRBJ2-7; D not certain. Trimming stripped 3 bases from V and 2 bases from J, with 11 bases between. The CDR3 is 14 amino acids. Germline CDR1 LNHDA, CDR2 SQIVND (reference sequence). CDR3 loop: CASSINGGTYEQYF. CDR3 nucleotide sequence: TGTGCCAGTAGTATTAACGGCGGCACCTACGAGCAGTACTTC.

The CDR3: CASSSRTGGEAFF. DNA of the CDR3: TGTGCCAGCAGCTCCCGGACAGGAGGTGAAGCTTTCTTT. The genes are TRBV7-9 and TRBJ1-1, with TRBD1 identical over 7 bases. Germline CDR1 and CDR2: SEHNR and FQNEAQ (reference sequence). The CDR3 contains 13 residues. Germline trimming cut 4 bases from V and 7 bases from J; bases unmatched to any gene: 6.

The chain employs TRBV12-3 or TRBV12-4 and TRBJ1-1; the match to TRBD1 covers 7 bases. J gave up 8 bases and V 4 bases, and 4 bases lay outside the gene matches. The CDR3 has 12 amino acids. The CDR3 is CASSSGTEEAFF. The CDR3 bases are TGTGCCAGCAGTTCGGGGACAGAAGAAGCTTTCTTT.

The chain recombines TRBV6-5 with TRBJ1-2; 7 bases fit TRBD1. CDR1 and CDR2 from the germline V gene are MNHEY and SVGAGI. V lost 10 bases to trimming and J lost 5 bases; unmatched junction nucleotides: 7. CDR3 length: 12 amino acids. CDR3 amino acids: CATSDRFYGYTF. CDR3 sequence (DNA): TGTGCCACCTCGGACAGGTTTTATGGCTACACCTTC.

V gene TRBV5-4 combines with J gene TRBJ2-1; 11 bases align to TRBD2. Unmatched junction bases numbered 5, after V lost 4 bases and J lost 8 bases. The CDR3 length is 14 residues. Germline CDR1 SGHNT, CDR2 YYREEE (reference sequence). CDR3 loop: CASSTTSGVYEQFF. The DNA for the CDR3 is TGTGCCAGCAGCACGACTAGCGGGGTGTATGAGCAGTTCTTC.

This clone occurred once. The same CDR3 also results from other DNA sequences found in this sample. J is TRBJ1-2 and V is TRBV18; D is undetermined. The ends were cut back, 2 bases at V and 0 bases at J, with 4 bases in the middle. CDR1 KGHSH and CDR2 LQKENI come from the germline V gene. The CDR3 consists of 13 residues. DNA of the CDR3: TGTGCCAGCTCACCAGGGTCTAACTATGGCTACACCTTC. Its protein is CASSPGSNYGYTF.

The chain has TRBV30 and TRBJ2-3; 8 nucleotides line up with TRBD2. CDR3 length equals 20 residues. The ends lost 3 bases at V and 2 bases at J; junction bases unmatched: 22. The germline gives CDR1 GTSNPN, CDR2 SVGIG (reference sequence). Written as DNA, the CDR3 is TGTGCCTGGAGGCCTAGGGGACTAGGCCAAAGAAGAGGGCTCACAGATACGCAGTATTTT. Amino acids: CAWRPRGLGQRRGLTDTQYF.

V is TRBV10-3 and J is TRBJ1-1; 9 nucleotides match TRBD1. This CDR3 is built from 13 residues. Trimming took 7 bases from V and 9 from J; bases not matched to a gene: 9. Germline CDR1 is ENHRY and CDR2 is SYGVKD. This chain's CDR3 is CAINPDRGQKAFF. The CDR3 DNA reads TGTGCCATCAATCCGGACAGGGGACAGAAAGCTTTCTTT.

This clone was detected once. The chain combines TRBV10-2 with TRBJ2-3, with no clear D. The CDR3 spans 16 residues. Germline-derived CDR1 and CDR2 are WSHSY and SAAADI. Trimming pared 0 bases from V and 1 base from J, leaving 11 bases between. The CDR3 sequence: CASSESSRTGTDTQYF. The CDR3 DNA is TGCGCCAGCAGTGAGTCTTCCCGAACCGGCACAGATACGCAGTATTTT.

The chain joins TRBV5-8 to TRBJ1-5; D possibly corresponds to TRBD1 (5 bases). The CDR3 contains 16 residues. Germline V CDR1 and CDR2: SGHTS, YDEGEE. V shed 0 bases and J shed 6 bases, with 16 bases lying between them. CDR3 region: CASSLVFSQGGQPQHF. CDR3 DNA: TGTGCCAGCAGCTTGGTGTTTTCCCAGGGTGGTCAGCCCCAGCATTTT.

This chain links TRBV19 with TRBJ1-5, with 7 bases fitting TRBD1. The CDR3 runs to 15 residues. CDR1 and CDR2 from the germline V gene are LNHDA and SQIVND (reference sequence). V shed 3 bases, J shed 5 bases, and the junction held 7 bases outside the gene matches. CDR3 in amino acids: CASSILQGPYQPQHF. The CDR3 bases are TGTGCCAGTAGTATTTTACAGGGGCCTTATCAGCCCCAGCATTTT. The complete variable domain, with remaining parts taken from reference TRBV19 and TRBJ1-5, reads DGGITQSPKYLFRKEGQNVTLSCEQNLNHDAMYWYRQDPGQGLRLIYYSQIVNDFQKGDIAEGYSVSREKKESFPLTVTSAQKNPTAFYLCASSILQGPYQPQHFGDGTRLSIL.

The chain has TRBV15 and TRBJ1-2, with 11 bases fitting TRBD1. This CDR3 contains 14 residues. Unmatched junction bases numbered 3, after V lost 3 bases and J lost 6 bases. Looked up from germline, CDR1 is LNHNV and CDR2 is YYDKDF (reference sequence). CDR3 loop: CATSRDRGLDGYTF. The CDR3 region has the DNA TGTGCCACCAGCAGGGACAGGGGGCTCGATGGCTACACCTTC. The full variable domain, completed using reference TRBV15 and TRBJ1-2, is DAMVIQNPRYQVTQFGKPVTLSCSQTLNHNVMYWYQQKSSQAPKLLFHYYDKDFNNEADTPDNFQSRRPNTSFCFLDIRSPGLGDTAMYLCATSRDRGLDGYTFGSGTRLTVV.

This clone was seen only a few times. CDR3 protein: CASSPGTGGTGELFF. The CDR3 DNA sequence: TGTGCCAGCAGCCCCGGGACAGGGGGTACCGGGGAGCTGTTTTTT. This chain connects TRBV3-1 (or the pseudogene TRBV3-2) to TRBJ2-2; 11 bases are shared with TRBD1. V lost 4 bases, J lost 5 bases, and 3 bases stayed unmatched. The CDR3 has 15 residues. Germline CDR1 reads LGHDT; CDR2 reads YNNKEL (reference sequence).

The V and J genes are TRBV2 and TRBJ2-5; perhaps TRBD1 as D (7 bases). V was clipped by 7 bases and J by 5 bases, with 14 bases between them. Germline V lookup: CDR1 SNHLY, CDR2 FYNNEI. The CDR3 is 13 residues long. The CDR3 DNA reads TGTGCCAGCAAGGAGGGGGCTGGGGAGACCCAGTACTTC. Protein product: CASKEGAGETQYF.

The J gene is TRBJ1-1, the V gene TRBV4-1; D perhaps matches TRBD1 (6 bases). CDR3 length: 14 amino acids. From germline, CDR1 is MGHRA and CDR2 YSYEKL. Trimming removed 1 base at V and 10 bases at J, with 16 bases between. The CDR3 region is CASSQAGAGPGAFF. In DNA form, the CDR3 reads TGCGCCAGCAGCCAAGCAGGGGCAGGCCCAGGAGCTTTCTTT.

To note about this clone: The same CDR3 is also encoded by other DNA sequences in this sample. This chain links TRBV12-3 or TRBV12-4 with TRBJ1-5, with D uncertain. The CDR3 contains 12 residues. V lost 3 bases to trimming and J lost 4 bases, with 4 bases between them. CDR3 bases: TGTGCCAGCAGTTTTGGGAATCAGCCCCAGCATTTT. Protein sequence: CASSFGNQPQHF.

The chain has TRBV13 and TRBJ1-1; maybe TRBD1 (6 bases). Between the trimmed V and J ends, which lost 3 bases and 4 bases, there was a span of 12 bases. CDR3 length: 14 amino acids. Germline assignment: CDR1 PRHDT and CDR2 FYEKMQ (reference sequence). The CDR3, as DNA: TGTGCCAGCAGCTTTCGAAAAGGGGGCACTGAAGCTTTCTTT. Encoded protein: CASSFRKGGTEAFF.

The chain couples TRBV5-8 to TRBJ1-1; the match to TRBD1 covers 7 bases. This CDR3 spans 14 amino acids. The V gene end was trimmed by 4 bases and the J gene end by 0 bases; junction bases not matched to a gene: 3. Germline loops: CDR1 SGHTS, CDR2 YDEGEE. The CDR3, as DNA: TGTGCCAGCAGCCGAGGACAGGTGAACACTGAAGCTTTCTTT. Its translation is CASSRGQVNTEAFF.

The chain combines TRBV18 with TRBJ1-5; maybe TRBD1 (5 bases). V gave up 4 bases and J gave up 5 bases, with 15 bases separating them. The CDR3 spans 15 residues. The germline gives CDR1 KGHSH, CDR2 LQKENI. This chain's CDR3 is CASSQGSPPHQPQHF. The CDR3 DNA reads as TGTGCCAGCTCACAGGGGAGCCCCCCCCATCAGCCCCAGCATTTT. The full variable domain, in which reference TRBV18 and TRBJ1-5 provide the parts outside the CDR3, is NAGVMQNPRHLVRRRGQEARLRCSPMKGHSHVYWYRQLPEEGLKFMVYLQKENIIDESGMPKERFSAEFPKEGPSILRIQQVVRGDSAAYFCASSQGSPPHQPQHFGDGTRLSIL.

A single count supports this clone. The CDR3 loop reads CASSPDRGRWEQYF. The DNA for the CDR3 is TGTGCCAGCAGTCCGGACAGGGGAAGGTGGGAGCAGTACTTC. The V and J genes are TRBV6-5 and TRBJ2-7, with TRBD1 matching over 9 bases. CDR1 is MNHEY and CDR2 is SVGAGI in the germline V gene. CDR3 length equals 14 residues. V lost 5 bases to trimming and J lost 7 bases; unmatched junction nucleotides: 9.

The chain combines TRBV7-9 with TRBJ1-6, with 9 bases fitting TRBD1. The CDR3 covers 16 residues. The trim removed 5 bases at V and 8 bases at J, leaving 10 bases unmatched. CDR1 and CDR2 from the germline V gene are SEHNR and FQNEAQ (reference sequence). The CDR3 region is CASSPRDRERHSPLHF. The CDR3 DNA follows: TGTGCCAGCAGCCCCCGGGACAGGGAACGCCATTCACCCCTCCACTTT.

The gene calls are TRBV19 and TRBJ1-2; possibly TRBD1 for D (6 bases). This CDR3 is 13 amino acids long. Trimming left V 7 bases short and J 4 bases short, with 13 bases between. Per germline, CDR1 LNHDA and CDR2 SQIVND (reference sequence). In DNA form, the CDR3 reads TGTGCCAGTACCAGGACAGTCTCCTATGGCTACACCTTC. As protein: CASTRTVSYGYTF. The whole variable domain, remainder taken from reference TRBV19 and TRBJ1-2, is DGGITQSPKYLFRKEGQNVTLSCEQNLNHDAMYWYRQDPGQGLRLIYYSQIVNDFQKGDIAEGYSVSREKKESFPLTVTSAQKNPTAFYLCASTRTVSYGYTFGSGTRLTVV.

CDR3 nucleotides: TGTGCCAGCACATCTACAAATTCCCCCTTTTGGCAGCCCCAGCATTTT. Translated, it gives CASTSTNSPFWQPQHF. V and J are TRBV7-2 and TRBJ1-5; D not certain. Trimming took off 7 bases at V and 7 bases at J, with 23 bases between the two ends. This CDR3 is 16 amino acids long. Germline V gene sequence: CDR1 SGHTA, CDR2 FQGNSA.

This chain links TRBV3-1 (or the pseudogene TRBV3-2) with TRBJ2-2, with D unresolved. In germline, CDR1 is LGHDT, CDR2 YNNKEL (reference sequence). V dropped 1 base and J dropped 4 bases, with 4 bases sitting between them. The length of the CDR3 is 13 residues. CDR3 in amino acids: CASSQGATGELFF. The CDR3 coding sequence is TGTGCCAGCAGCCAAGGGGCCACCGGGGAGCTGTTTTTT.

The gene calls are TRBV30 and TRBJ2-3, with 12 positions matching TRBD2. V shed 4 bases and J 0 bases; nucleotides not matched to a gene: 8. CDR3 length equals 17 residues. Germline lookup yields CDR1 GTSNPN and CDR2 SVGIG (reference sequence). CDR3 nucleotides: TGTGCCTGGACGACAGGACTAGCGGGGCTCAGCACAGATACGCAGTATTTT. Translated: CAWTTGLAGLSTDTQYF.

The genes are TRBV3-1 (or the pseudogene TRBV3-2) and TRBJ1-2; D is unclear. Germline CDR1 and CDR2: LGHDT and YNNKEL (reference sequence). The CDR3 length is 17 residues. Trimming took 0 bases from V and 4 from J, leaving 18 bases between them. In DNA form, the CDR3 reads TGTGCCAGCAGCCAAGATATTAGGACCTCAAGAGGCTATGGCTACACCTTC. It codes for CASSQDIRTSRGYGYTF.